Listed below are T cell receptor beta chains from one sample, sequenced in a study of cytomegalovirus exposure and HLA in healthy donors. Assay: immunoSEQ multiplex PCR; the TCRdb copy retains only in-frame clones and omits some. The sample includes 40,000 to 65,000 clones. The sample taken for sequencing was PBMCs. The receptors originated from a middle-aged man in good health and CMV-seropositive. The CDR3 runs from the conserved cysteine through the conserved F or W. A D gene is named only where the DNA matches it firmly.

d_call j_call v_call cdr3_nt cdr3_aa
TRBD2 TRBJ2-1 TRBV7-9 TGTGCCAGCAGCCCCAGCGTAGGCGGGAGGCTTAATGAGCAGTTCTTC CASSPSVGGRLNEQFF
. TRBJ2-5 TRBV7-2 TGTGCCAGCGGAGCAGCGGGACAAGATGGAGAGACCCAGTACTTC CASGAAGQDGETQYF
. TRBJ2-7 TRBV7-9 TGTGCCAGCAGCTCTAGCGACTCTAAAGGGCAGTACTTC CASSSSDSKGQYF
. TRBJ2-5 TRBV5-6 TGTGCCAGCAGCTTAGGAGGGGCCTATGGGGAGACCCAGTACTTC CASSLGGAYGETQYF
TRBD1 TRBJ2-7 TRBV5-1 TGCGCCAGCAGCTCCTTGGGACAGGGGAGCCGCGAGCAGTACTTC CASSSLGQGSREQYF
. TRBJ1-5 TRBV10-3 TGTGCCATCAGTGAGAGCGGGAATCAGCCCCAGCATTTT CAISESGNQPQHF
. TRBJ1-2 TRBV7-2 TGTGCCAGCAGCTTAGGTTTGGGGCGCGGCTACACCTTC CASSLGLGRGYTF
TRBD2 TRBJ2-7 TRBV27 TGTGCCAGCAGTTTTTTGGACGGGAGGTCCGAGCAGTACTTC CASSFLDGRSEQYF
TRBD1 TRBJ2-4 TRBV7-9 TGTGCCAGCAGCTTAGATGGACAGGGGTTAAGGATTCAGTACTTC CASSLDGQGLRIQYF
. TRBJ2-3 TRBV5-1 TGCGCCAGCAGCCCCGAGGGTCCCCCGGGCACAGATACGCAGTATTTT CASSPEGPPGTDTQYF
. TRBJ2-3 TRBV9 TGTGCCAGCAGCACAGGGTTCACAGATACGCAGTATTTT CASSTGFTDTQYF
TRBD1 TRBJ1-1 TRBV28 TGTGCCAGCAGGCAGACGGGACAGCCCACTGAAGCTTTCTTT CASRQTGQPTEAFF
TRBD2 TRBJ2-3 TRBV4-3 TGCGCCAGCAGCCAGCGTGAGTCGGCGGGGGGTACAGATACGCAGTATTTT CASSQRESAGGTDTQYF
. TRBJ1-2 TRBV7-9 TGTGCCAGCAGCTTAGATGTGGGGCGGTGGTATGGCTACACCTTC CASSLDVGRWYGYTF
TRBD1 TRBJ1-5 TRBV19 TGTGCCACCTCGGGACAGGTCAGCAATCAGCCCCAGCATTTT CATSGQVSNQPQHF
TRBD2 TRBJ2-3 TRBV9 TGTGCCAGCAGCGCCGGGACTAGTTCTAGGACAGATACGCAGTATTTT CASSAGTSSRTDTQYF
. TRBJ2-2 TRBV2 TGTGCCAGCAAGGGGGCGAACACCGGGGAGCTGTTTTTT CASKGANTGELFF
. TRBJ2-3 TRBV28 TGTGCCAGCAGCCTACCCCCCGCAGATACGCAGTATTTT CASSLPPADTQYF
TRBD1 TRBJ1-4 TRBV7-9 TGTGCCAGCAGCTACTCAGGGGGTTGGAGTGAAAAACTGTTTTTT CASSYSGGWSEKLFF
. TRBJ2-7 TRBV2 TGTGCCAGCAGGGAAAAGACAGGCCAGGCCTACGAGCAGTACTTC CASREKTGQAYEQYF
TRBD1 TRBJ1-1 TRBV6-5 TGTGCCAGCAGTTCCTCAAGGACAGGGGGCGTGACTGAAGCTTTCTTT CASSSSRTGGVTEAFF
. TRBJ2-3 TRBV5-1 TGCGCCAGCAGCCCTGGCGGGCCCGATACGCAGTATTTT CASSPGGPDTQYF
. TRBJ1-1 TRBV6-5 TGTGCCAGCAGTCAATCCTATGACACTGAAGCCTTCTTT CASSQSYDTEAFF
. TRBJ1-1 TRBV10-2 TGCGCCAGCAGTGAAAAGGAGCACACTGAAGCTTTCTTT CASSEKEHTEAFF
TRBD1 TRBJ1-2 TRBV28 TGTGCCAGCCGGACAGGGATGGGCGAGACCTATGGCTACACCTTC CASRTGMGETYGYTF